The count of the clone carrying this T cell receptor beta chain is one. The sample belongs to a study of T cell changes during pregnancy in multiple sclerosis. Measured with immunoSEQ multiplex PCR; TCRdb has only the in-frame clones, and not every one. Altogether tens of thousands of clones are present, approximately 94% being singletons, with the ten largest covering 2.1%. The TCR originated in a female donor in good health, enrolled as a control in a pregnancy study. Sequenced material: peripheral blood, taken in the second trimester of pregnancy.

The CDR3 DNA follows: TGCAGCGACAGGGAAGAAGAGACCCAGTACTTC. Residues: CSDREEETQYF. This rearrangement joins TRBV29-1 to TRBJ2-5; weak D call: TRBD1 (6 bases). Germline CDR1 and CDR2: SQVTM and ANQGSEA. V dropped 7 bases and J dropped 3 bases, with 9 bases sitting between them. This CDR3 spans 11 amino acids.